This T cell receptor (beta chain) appears in the sequencing data of a study of lymphopenia after photon versus proton radiotherapy. Study-wide results and limits: Larger post-nadir TCR diversity loss correlated inversely with survival in deceased patients. Proton therapy kept repertoires fairly stable, unlike photons, which gained effector/memory cells. Post-nadir diversity loss with photons came from oligoclonal expansion, particularly CD8+ Temra cells. Authors raise, but do not show, better survival with proton therapy.

This CDR3 is 14 amino acids long. With V trimmed by 0 bases and J by 7 bases, 3 bases remained unmatched. The V gene's germline CDR1 is KGHSH and CDR2 LQKENI. About this clone itself: The antigen remains unidentified.

The protocol was immunoSEQ multiplex PCR, while the TCRdb copy is restricted to in-frame clones and leaves out a portion. The sample has about 18,000 clones, 70% to 90% seen once. The chain uses TRBV18 and TRBJ2-1; TRBD2 aligns across 7 bases. Sequencing was performed on peripheral blood, taken from a patient treated with proton-based radiotherapy. The TCR comes from a man aged 70 or older with pancreatic cancer. CDR3 protein: CASSPPGGLNEQFF. The CDR3 DNA follows: TGTGCCAGCTCACCACCGGGAGGGTTGAATGAGCAGTTCTTC.